Sequencing of this T cell receptor (beta chain) was carried out in a study of T cells after yellow fever vaccination. On the study more broadly: Each low-cell-number fraction was prepared by means of SMART-Seq v4 Ultra Low Input. Whole-study findings and limits: Post-booster repertoires again held most primary-vaccination clones (about 95% CD4, approximately 90% CD8).

Production of TCR cDNA was by 5'RACE template switching, which also added a universal primer site and UMIs. TCRdb re-analysed the 5' RACE reads in MiXCR, keeping a single row per CDR3 protein. The sample lists roughly 250,000 distinct CDR3 sequences, approximately 12% occurring once. This clonotype occurred a few times. Its specificity is unknown. This CDR3 region has 14 residues. Germline V CDR1 and CDR2: KGHSH, LQKENI. V was cut by 5 bases and J by 2 bases, with 11 bases left in between. The chain uses TRBV18 and TRBJ2-3; no definite D call. This clonotype was obtained from a man aged 30 to 39 who received the YFV17D yellow fever vaccine. The sequences come from CD4+ T cells sorted from PBMCs, collected 45 days after the yellow fever booster vaccination. The CDR3 loop reads CASSFESYTDTQYF. CDR3 sequence (DNA): TGTGCCAGCTCATTCGAATCTTACACAGATACGCAGTATTTT.